These 6 T cell receptor beta chains originate from one sample sequenced in a study of shared clonotypes between healthy human individuals. Some clones are missing from TCRdb's copy, which holds only in-frame ones; the method was immunoSEQ multiplex PCR. The sample lists 1.5 million to 2.5 million clones, roughly 95% seen once, with more than 0.95% in the top ten. Naive CD8 cells comprised CD45RO-negative, CCR7-positively selected cells, excluding terminally differentiated effector memory CD45RA+ cells. The sequenced material came from naive CD8+ T cells sorted from blood. The origin of the receptors is a man between 18 and 29 years old in good health.

The chain employs TRBV27 and TRBJ2-7; D might be TRBD2 (5 bases). The germline V gene has CDR1 MNHEY and CDR2 SMNVEV (reference sequence). The CDR3 is 13 residues long. Trimming cost V 2 bases and J 2 bases, with 7 bases left between them. CDR3 sequence: CASSLRRTYEQYF. DNA for the CDR3: TGTGCCAGCAGTTTAAGGAGGACCTACGAGCAGTACTTC.

The CDR3 coding sequence is TGCGCCAGCAGCTTGCTGCGGGACAATGAGCAGTTCTTC. It is translated as CASSLLRDNEQFF. The chain couples TRBV5-1 to TRBJ2-1, with a tentative D call TRBD2 (5 bases). Germline V gives CDR1 SGHRS, CDR2 YFSETQ. There are 13 residues in the CDR3. Trimming took 1 base from V and 5 from J, leaving 7 bases between them.

This chain uses TRBV28 with TRBJ1-2, with 7 nucleotides matching TRBD1. Germline CDR1 is MDHEN and CDR2 is SYDVKM. This CDR3 has 15 amino acids. V dropped 5 bases and J dropped 4; count of bases not matched to a gene: 10. CDR3 nucleotide sequence: TGTGCCAGCAGTGACGCAGGGGGAATGTTCTATGGCTACACCTTC. This gives the protein CASSDAGGMFYGYTF.

The V gene is TRBV9, the J gene TRBJ1-1, with a tentative D call TRBD1 (5 bases). CDR3 length: 15 amino acids. Germline CDR1 SGDLS, CDR2 YYNGEE. The V gene lost 4 bases and the J gene lost 3 bases, with 16 bases spanning the gap. CDR3 sequence (DNA): TGTGCCAGCAGCCCCCAGCTGTCGGGGGACACTGAAGCTTTCTTT. It codes for CASSPQLSGDTEAFF.

The CDR3 loop reads CASSQTSGGSYEQYF. As DNA, the CDR3 is TGCGCCAGCAGCCAAACTAGCGGGGGATCCTACGAGCAGTACTTC. The chain uses TRBV4-1 and TRBJ2-7; 11 nucleotides agree with TRBD2. CDR3 length: 15 amino acids. Trimming cost V 2 bases and J 1 base; bases outside gene matches: 1. The germline V gene encodes CDR1 MGHRA and CDR2 YSYEKL.

DNA for the CDR3: TGCGCCAGCAGCCAAAGAAAGGGTGACGAGCAGTACTTC. Its translation: CASSQRKGDEQYF. This rearrangement joins TRBV4-1 to TRBJ2-7; D is undetermined. Between the trimmed V and J ends, which lost 2 bases and 5 bases, there was a span of 10 bases. CDR1 is MGHRA, CDR2 YSYEKL, per germline. The CDR3 contains 13 residues.